The 20 T cell receptor beta chains below come from one sample, sequenced in a study of T cell responses to AZD1222 COVID-19 vaccine. Using immunoSEQ multiplex PCR, the repertoire was profiled, and TCRdb retains in-frame clones only, with some absent. The table shows 150,000 to 200,000 clones, with 92% occurring only once. The specimen comprised peripheral blood, sampled 28 days after the second AZD1222 dose. The receptors shown here come from an adult who received the AZD1222 COVID-19 vaccine.

The gene calls are TRBV6-5 and TRBJ1-2; TRBD1 is a possible D gene (6 bases). CDR1 and CDR2 from the germline V gene are MNHEY and SVGAGI. Trimming took 7 bases from V and 8 from J, leaving 17 bases between them. The CDR3 is made up of 13 amino acids. The CDR3 nucleotides read TGTGCCAGCAAGCAGGGGCGACCTTGGGGCTACACCTTC. Translating gives CASKQGRPWGYTF.

This sequence joins TRBV7-9 and TRBJ1-4; D possibly corresponds to TRBD1 (5 bases). The CDR3 totals 16 residues. Per germline, CDR1 SEHNR and CDR2 FQNEAQ (reference sequence). V was cut by 2 bases and J by 1 base, with 11 bases left in between. The CDR3, as DNA: TGTGCCAGCAGCTTAAGTAAGGGGCGAACTAATGAAAAACTGTTTTTT. Protein: CASSLSKGRTNEKLFF.

A word on this clone: The sample carries other DNA sequences with the same CDR3. The chain recombines TRBV3-1 (or the pseudogene TRBV3-2) with TRBJ2-7; 8 bases are a match to TRBD1. CDR3 length equals 13 residues. The germline gives CDR1 LGHDT, CDR2 YNNKEL (reference sequence). The V and J ends lost 1 base and 4 bases, in that order; junction bases with no gene match: 0. The CDR3 region is CASSQGQGYEQYF. CDR3 nucleotide sequence: TGTGCCAGCAGCCAAGGACAGGGGTACGAGCAGTACTTC.

The chain is built from TRBV6-5 and TRBJ2-2, with a tentative D call TRBD1 (8 bases). With 7 bases removed from V and 3 bases from J, the gap between germline ends came to 12 bases. The CDR3 has 14 amino acids. In germline, CDR1 is MNHEY, CDR2 SVGAGI. CDR3 in amino acids: CASTTGGDTGELFF. The CDR3 DNA reads TGTGCCAGCACAACAGGGGGGGACACCGGGGAGCTGTTTTTT.

The CDR3 is CASSPLQNTQYF. The CDR3 DNA sequence: TGTGCCAGCAGCCCACTTCAGAATACGCAGTATTTT. The rearrangement links TRBV7-2 to TRBJ2-3; D is unclear. Trimming removed 5 bases at V and 7 bases at J, with 10 bases between. This CDR3 has 12 amino acids. Germline V gene sequence: CDR1 SGHTA, CDR2 FQGNSA. The full variable domain, rest sourced from reference TRBV7-2 and TRBJ2-3, is GAGVSQSPSNKVTEKGKDVELRCDPISGHTALYWYRQSLGQGLEFLIYFQGNSAPDKSGLPSDRFSAERTGGSVSTLTIQRTQQEDSAVYLCASSPLQNTQYFGPGTRLTVL.

The genes are TRBV3-1 (or the pseudogene TRBV3-2) and TRBJ2-1; D is ambiguous. The germline V gene has CDR1 LGHDT and CDR2 YNNKEL (reference sequence). V dropped 0 bases and J dropped 4 bases, with 10 bases sitting between them. The CDR3 contains 15 residues. CDR3 nucleotides: TGTGCCAGCAGCCAAGATGAGGTCAAATACAATGAGCAGTTCTTC. It specifies CASSQDEVKYNEQFF.

The rearrangement uses TRBV9 and TRBJ1-1; D uncertain. V lost 0 bases and J 0 bases, leaving 9 bases between the germline ends. Germline CDR1 is SGDLS and CDR2 is YYNGEE. CDR3 size: 15 residues. CDR3 bases: TGTGCCAGCAGCGTAGGGAAGGGAATGAACACTGAAGCTTTCTTT. Translated, it gives CASSVGKGMNTEAFF.

The chain carries TRBV19 and TRBJ1-2; TRBD1 is a possible D gene (5 bases). Germline loops: CDR1 LNHDA, CDR2 SQIVND (reference sequence). V dropped 5 bases and J dropped 4 bases, with 17 bases sitting between them. The CDR3 runs 15 residues. CDR3: CASSAGPFSSYGYTF. Written as DNA, the CDR3 is TGTGCCAGTAGTGCAGGGCCCTTTTCCTCCTATGGCTACACCTTC. Full variable domain (remainder filled in from reference TRBV19 and TRBJ1-2): DGGITQSPKYLFRKEGQNVTLSCEQNLNHDAMYWYRQDPGQGLRLIYYSQIVNDFQKGDIAEGYSVSREKKESFPLTVTSAQKNPTAFYLCASSAGPFSSYGYTFGSGTRLTVV.

The V gene is TRBV10-3, the J gene TRBJ2-5, with 7 bases fitting TRBD1. Germline V gives CDR1 ENHRY, CDR2 SYGVKD. The length of the CDR3 is 12 residues. Germline trimming cut 10 bases from V and 1 base from J; bases unmatched to any gene: 3. CDR3 region: CATRGTQETQYF. CDR3 nucleotide sequence: TGTGCCACCAGGGGGACCCAAGAGACCCAGTACTTC.

In this sample, this clone turned up once. The gene calls are TRBV29-1 and TRBJ2-2, with 10 bases that match TRBD1. CDR1 is SQVTM and CDR2 is ANQGSEA in the germline V gene. The CDR3 loop spans 17 amino acids. V was pared by 4 bases and J by 3 bases, with 11 bases of the junction left unmatched. The CDR3 loop is CSVGTYFGTGDTGELFF. CDR3 DNA: TGCAGCGTTGGCACCTACTTCGGGACAGGGGACACCGGGGAGCTGTTTTTT.

The chain is built from TRBV19 and TRBJ1-2; 11 bases agree with TRBD1. Germline CDR1 LNHDA, CDR2 SQIVND (reference sequence). Germline trimming cut 9 bases from V and 8 bases from J; bases unmatched to any gene: 8. The length of the CDR3 is 13 residues. The CDR3 bases are TGTGCCAGCCAGGACAGGGGGCTAGGGGGCTACACCTTC. Its protein is CASQDRGLGGYTF. The full variable domain, completed using reference TRBV19 and TRBJ1-2, is DGGITQSPKYLFRKEGQNVTLSCEQNLNHDAMYWYRQDPGQGLRLIYYSQIVNDFQKGDIAEGYSVSREKKESFPLTVTSAQKNPTAFYLCASQDRGLGGYTFGSGTRLTVV.

The J gene is TRBJ1-2, the V gene TRBV6-1; D unclear. There are 15 residues in the CDR3. The germline V gene encodes CDR1 MNHNS and CDR2 SASEGT. Between the trimmed V and J ends, which lost 2 bases and 4 bases, there was a span of 14 bases. The CDR3 bases are TGTGCCAGCAGTGAATCGTATATGATTACCTATGGCTACACCTTC. Its translation: CASSESYMITYGYTF.

The chain has TRBV6-5 and TRBJ1-2, with D tentatively TRBD1 (6 bases). The CDR3 covers 16 residues. CDR1 and CDR2 (germline): MNHEY, SVGAGI. V was trimmed by 4 bases and J by 0 bases, leaving 15 bases between them. The CDR3 reads CASSLSRDIANYGYTF. In DNA, the CDR3 is TGTGCCAGCAGTTTATCCCGGGACATCGCTAACTATGGCTACACCTTC.

CDR3 bases: TGCGCCAGCTCACGGGAGGGCTCTGGAAACACCATATATTTT. This sequence encodes CASSREGSGNTIYF. This chain connects TRBV5-1 to TRBJ1-3; D not certain. This CDR3 has 14 amino acids. The germline V gene encodes CDR1 SGHRS and CDR2 YFSETQ. V was shortened by 7 bases and J by 0 bases, with 11 bases between the two germline ends.

The rearrangement joins TRBV18 to TRBJ1-3, with 8 bases matching TRBD1. This CDR3 region has 16 residues. In germline, CDR1 is KGHSH, CDR2 LQKENI. V lost 2 bases, J lost 4 bases, and 7 bases stayed unmatched. The CDR3 coding sequence is TGTGCCAGCTCACCAATCCAGGGGGCGCACGGAAACACCATATATTTT. Translation gives CASSPIQGAHGNTIYF.

The chain uses TRBV6-5 and TRBJ1-1; 8 nucleotides line up with TRBD1. Germline CDR1 reads MNHEY; CDR2 reads SVGAGI. The CDR3 is made up of 15 amino acids. Trimming removed 5 bases from V and 0 bases from J; junction bases left unmatched: 5. The CDR3 protein is CASSPRQGMNTEAFF. The CDR3 coding sequence is TGTGCCAGCAGTCCCAGACAGGGGATGAACACTGAAGCTTTCTTT.

This chain links TRBV3-1 (or the pseudogene TRBV3-2) with TRBJ1-4, with D possibly TRBD1 on 5 matching bases. From germline, CDR1 is LGHDT and CDR2 YNNKEL (reference sequence). This CDR3 has 15 amino acids. Trimming cost V 1 base and J 8 bases, with 14 bases left between them. In nucleotides, the CDR3 is TGTGCCAGCAGCCAAGCGGGGCCGTTAGGGGAAAAACTGTTTTTT. This translates into CASSQAGPLGEKLFF.

The chain employs TRBV29-1 and TRBJ1-4; 7 bases match TRBD1. This CDR3 contains 19 residues. Germline values: CDR1 SQVTM, CDR2 ANQGSEA. The J segment lost 5 bases and the V segment lost 4 bases, leaving 22 bases of the junction unmatched. The CDR3 DNA reads as TGCAGCGTTGTTCTCGTAGGGGATTTTCCGGGACAGAGAAATGAAAAACTGTTTTTT. Amino acid sequence: CSVVLVGDFPGQRNEKLFF. The entire variable domain, with the rest obtained from reference TRBV29-1 and TRBJ1-4, is as follows: SAVISQKPSRDICQRGTSLTIQCQVDSQVTMMFWYRQQPGQSLTLIATANQGSEATYESGFVIDKFPISRPNLTFSTLTVSNMSPEDSSIYLCSVVLVGDFPGQRNEKLFFGSGTQLSVL.

The chain is built from TRBV5-1 and TRBJ1-2, with no clear D. V lost 2 bases and J lost 2, with 13 bases in between. Germline V gene sequence: CDR1 SGHRS, CDR2 YFSETQ. The CDR3 extends over 15 amino acids. CDR3 region: CASSLGPLGNYGYTF. The CDR3 region has the DNA TGCGCCAGCAGCTTAGGTCCCCTTGGCAACTATGGCTACACCTTC.

The rearrangement links TRBV6-2 or TRBV6-3 to TRBJ2-5; weak D call: TRBD2 (5 bases). Trimming removed 0 bases from V and 5 bases from J, with 19 bases in between. This CDR3 comprises 17 residues. Germline V gene sequence: CDR1 MNHEY, CDR2 SVGEGT. The CDR3 reads CASSYSGPSRGYETQYF. The CDR3 DNA follows: TGTGCCAGCAGTTACTCGGGCCCTAGCCGGGGATACGAGACCCAGTACTTC.